These 29 T cell receptor beta chains were all obtained from the same sample, sequenced in a study of blood T cell repertoires in COVID-19. Libraries were prepared by immunoSEQ multiplex PCR; TCRdb keeps only in-frame clonotypes and omits some of them. The sample shows around 270,000 clones, around 82% of them seen only once. The sequencing sample was made of peripheral blood. The receptors originated from a person between 65 and 79 years old with COVID-19, enrolled during active disease.

This chain links TRBV19 with TRBJ2-3; D is possibly TRBD1 (7 bases). V lost 5 bases to trimming and J lost 0 bases, with 15 bases between them. Germline CDR1 reads LNHDA; CDR2 reads SQIVND (reference sequence). This CDR3 has 16 residues. In DNA form, the CDR3 reads TGTGCCAGTAGTTCCTATCCAGGGGGGAGCACAGATACGCAGTATTTT. Translation gives CASSSYPGGSTDTQYF.

The genes are TRBV27 and TRBJ1-1; possible D gene TRBD1, 6 bases. The germline V gene has CDR1 MNHEY and CDR2 SMNVEV (reference sequence). With 6 bases removed from V and 9 bases from J, the gap between germline ends came to 14 bases. The CDR3 loop spans 12 amino acids. The CDR3 sequence: CASSRGGPQAFF. CDR3 coding DNA: TGTGCCAGCAGCCGCGGGGGCCCTCAAGCTTTCTTT.

The V and J genes are TRBV2 and TRBJ1-2, with 10 nucleotides matching TRBD1. Trimming cost V 6 bases and J 7 bases; bases outside gene matches: 11. Germline V gene lookup returns CDR1 SNHLY and CDR2 FYNNEI. The length of the CDR3 is 15 residues. The CDR3 is CASSARQGAIRGYTF. CDR3 DNA: TGTGCCAGCAGCGCCCGACAGGGGGCGATTCGTGGCTACACCTTC. Full variable domain (missing parts from reference TRBV2 and TRBJ1-2): EPEVTQTPSHQVTQMGQEVILRCVPISNHLYFYWYRQILGQKVEFLVSFYNNEISEKSEIFDDQFSVERPDGSNFTLKIRSTKLEDSAMYFCASSARQGAIRGYTFGSGTRLTVV.

CDR3 sequence (DNA): TGTGCCAGCAGCACACGAGGGTCGGACACTGAAGCTTTCTTT. Its protein is CASSTRGSDTEAFF. The chain couples TRBV7-2 to TRBJ1-1; no reliable D call. V shed 5 bases and J shed 3 bases, with 13 bases lying between them. This CDR3 is built from 14 residues. Germline V gives CDR1 SGHTA, CDR2 FQGNSA.

J is TRBJ2-2 and V is TRBV7-3, with 9 bases aligning to TRBD1. Germline V gene lookup returns CDR1 SGHTA and CDR2 FQGTGA. V lost 3 bases to trimming and J lost 4 bases; unmatched junction nucleotides: 3. The CDR3 has 15 residues. This CDR3 is CASSLTGGSTGELFF. CDR3 nucleotide sequence: TGTGCCAGCAGCTTGACAGGGGGAAGCACCGGGGAGCTGTTTTTT.

This clone was observed a single time. V and J are TRBV19 and TRBJ1-2; D is unresolved. Germline V gene data show CDR1 as LNHDA and CDR2 as SQIVND (reference sequence). V was clipped by 0 bases and J by 3 bases, with 11 bases between them. CDR3 length: 15 residues. Written as DNA, the CDR3 is TGTGCCAGTAGTATAGACCAGCGGGATTACTATGGCTACACCTTC. Amino acid sequence: CASSIDQRDYYGYTF.

This chain connects TRBV9 to TRBJ1-1, with 9 bases lining up with TRBD1. There are 12 residues in the CDR3. From germline, CDR1 is SGDLS and CDR2 YYNGEE. V lost 2 bases to trimming and J lost 8 bases; unmatched junction nucleotides: 1. The CDR3: CASSVGTGEAFF. The CDR3 DNA follows: TGTGCCAGCAGCGTTGGGACAGGGGAAGCTTTCTTT.

The rearrangement links TRBV29-1 to TRBJ2-7; D is possibly TRBD1 (6 bases). This CDR3 is built from 13 residues. The germline V gene has CDR1 SQVTM and CDR2 ANQGSEA. V lost 5 bases and J 2 bases, leaving 13 bases between the germline ends. CDR3 in DNA: TGCAGCGTTATTGACAGGTCGACCTACGAGCAGTACTTC. This codes for CSVIDRSTYEQYF.

The genes are TRBV29-1 and TRBJ2-5; TRBD2 matches 9 bases. V lost 4 bases and J lost 5; bases outside the gene matches: 5. The germline V gene encodes CDR1 SQVTM and CDR2 ANQGSEA. The CDR3 runs to 13 residues. CDR3: CSVAFAGGETQYF. The CDR3 region has the DNA TGCAGCGTTGCGTTCGCGGGGGGGGAGACCCAGTACTTC.

V gene TRBV18 combines with J gene TRBJ1-2, with TRBD1 as a possible D gene (5 bases). In germline, CDR1 is KGHSH, CDR2 LQKENI. The CDR3 loop spans 15 amino acids. Trimming removed 1 base at V and 4 bases at J, with 13 bases between. The CDR3 loop is CASSPQGSGVYGYTF. The CDR3 DNA reads TGTGCCAGCTCACCACAGGGGTCGGGGGTCTATGGCTACACCTTC. Looking up the rest from reference TRBV18 and TRBJ1-2 gives the full variable domain: NAGVMQNPRHLVRRRGQEARLRCSPMKGHSHVYWYRQLPEEGLKFMVYLQKENIIDESGMPKERFSAEFPKEGPSILRIQQVVRGDSAAYFCASSPQGSGVYGYTFGSGTRLTVV.

The chain joins TRBV6-5 to TRBJ1-2; 9 nucleotides match TRBD1. Germline V CDR1 and CDR2: MNHEY, SVGAGI. J was trimmed by 11 bases and V by 0 bases; bases with no gene match: 7. The CDR3 contains 14 residues. In DNA form, the CDR3 reads TGTGCCAGCAGTTACTCACTACAGGGGGCGGGTTACACCTTC. Translation gives CASSYSLQGAGYTF.

The chain links TRBV6-1 to TRBJ2-3, with a possible D match to TRBD1 (6 bases). This CDR3 contains 16 residues. V was shortened by 3 bases and J by 4 bases, with 17 bases between the two germline ends. Per germline, CDR1 MNHNS and CDR2 SASEGT. CDR3 loop: CASSDLAGVVADTQYF. The CDR3 DNA is TGTGCCAGCAGTGATTTGGCAGGGGTCGTGGCAGATACGCAGTATTTT.

This rearrangement joins TRBV6-2 or TRBV6-3 to TRBJ1-5, with a possible D match to TRBD1 (6 bases). The length of the CDR3 is 14 residues. Looked up from germline, CDR1 is MNHEY and CDR2 is SVGEGT. V dropped 3 bases and J dropped 5 bases, with 11 bases sitting between them. Written as DNA, the CDR3 is TGTGCCAGCAGTTATGTGGGGGCCGATCAGCCCCAGCATTTT. Residues: CASSYVGADQPQHF.

In the case of this clone: At one boundary the junction diverges from the germline segment, which might be a read error. The sample has other DNA sequences that encode this CDR3 too. This chain connects TRBV11-2 to TRBJ1-1; TRBD1 matches 7 bases. Germline V gene lookup returns CDR1 SGHAT and CDR2 FQNNGV. The CDR3 runs to 13 residues. The CDR3 sequence is CASSRQGNTEAFF. The DNA for the CDR3 is TGTGCTAGCAGCCGACAGGGTAACACTGAAGCTTTCTTT. Complete variable domain (other parts from reference TRBV11-2 and TRBJ1-1): EAGVAQSPRYKIIEKRQSVAFWCNPISGHATLYWYQQILGQGPKLLIQFQNNGVVDDSQLPKDRFSAERLKGVDSTLKIQPAKLEDSAVYLCASSRQGNTEAFFGQGTRLTVV.

This chain joins TRBV11-3 and TRBJ1-1; D might be TRBD1 (6 bases). CDR3 length equals 15 residues. V was cut by 3 bases and J by 2 bases, with 13 bases left in between. Per germline, CDR1 SGHNT and CDR2 YENEEA. The CDR3 reads CASSLGGRTNTEAFF. For the CDR3, the DNA is TGTGCCAGCAGCTTGGGGGGGCGCACAAACACTGAAGCTTTCTTT.

This sequence joins TRBV10-3 and TRBJ2-5, with 9 bases that match TRBD1. Germline trimming cut 7 bases from V and 2 bases from J; bases unmatched to any gene: 5. The CDR3 loop spans 14 amino acids. Per the germline V gene, CDR1 is ENHRY and CDR2 is SYGVKD. CDR3 DNA sequence: TGTGCCATCACCCCTGGACAGGGGCAAGAGACCCAGTACTTC. Amino acid sequence: CAITPGQGQETQYF.

The chain joins TRBV19 to TRBJ2-2; D possibly corresponds to TRBD1 (5 bases). This CDR3 has 14 residues. V lost 3 bases and J 6 bases, leaving 11 bases between the germline ends. The germline gives CDR1 LNHDA, CDR2 SQIVND (reference sequence). The CDR3 sequence: CASSMQGNSGELFF. The CDR3 DNA is TGTGCCAGTAGTATGCAGGGTAATTCCGGGGAGCTGTTTTTT.

The chain carries TRBV18 and TRBJ2-1; TRBD1 is a possible D gene (5 bases). This CDR3 region has 14 residues. Germline V gene data show CDR1 as KGHSH and CDR2 as LQKENI. The V gene lost 4 bases and the J gene lost 7 bases, with 14 bases spanning the gap. CDR3 amino acids: CASSLRQSGNEQFF. As DNA, the CDR3 is TGTGCCAGCTCACTCCGACAGAGTGGAAATGAGCAGTTCTTC. Full variable domain (rest looked up from reference TRBV18 and TRBJ2-1): NAGVMQNPRHLVRRRGQEARLRCSPMKGHSHVYWYRQLPEEGLKFMVYLQKENIIDESGMPKERFSAEFPKEGPSILRIQQVVRGDSAAYFCASSLRQSGNEQFFGPGTRLTVL.

This sequence joins TRBV6-4 and TRBJ1-6, with 7 bases fitting TRBD1. V shed 6 bases and J 2 bases; nucleotides not matched to a gene: 10. This CDR3 comprises 17 residues. Germline V gene lookup returns CDR1 MRHNA and CDR2 SNTAGT. The chain's CDR3 is CASRWTGPRPYNSPLHF. The CDR3 DNA reads as TGTGCCAGCAGATGGACAGGACCCCGTCCCTATAATTCACCCCTCCACTTT.

This clone was found once. The chain joins TRBV5-5 to TRBJ1-1, with TRBD1 matching over 8 bases. The CDR3 length is 16 residues. The V gene's germline CDR1 is SGHKS and CDR2 YYEKEE (reference sequence). Losses at the gene ends were 0 bases for V and 4 bases for J; bases not matched to a gene: 8. CDR3 amino acids: CASSLVGTGGITEAFF. The CDR3 region has the DNA TGTGCCAGCAGCTTGGTGGGGACAGGAGGGATCACTGAAGCTTTCTTT.

V gene TRBV2 combines with J gene TRBJ2-5; the match to TRBD2 covers 8 bases. Trimming at V came to 8 bases and at J to 7 bases, leaving 12 bases not matched to a gene. Germline V lookup: CDR1 SNHLY, CDR2 FYNNEI. This CDR3 has 14 amino acids. Written as DNA, the CDR3 is TGTGCCAGCTCCCGACTAGCGCCGGTTTCGACCCAGTACTTC. Amino acids: CASSRLAPVSTQYF.

A few counts support this clone. For the CDR3, the DNA is TGCAGCGTTGGCCAGGGTAGCGGGGGGATCAACACCGGGGAGCTGTTTTTT. Its protein is CSVGQGSGGINTGELFF. The chain combines TRBV29-1 with TRBJ2-2, with TRBD2 matching over 10 bases. J lost 2 bases, V lost 4 bases, and 10 bases had no gene match. This CDR3 has 17 residues. CDR1 SQVTM and CDR2 ANQGSEA come from the germline V gene.

The gene calls are TRBV12-3 or TRBV12-4 and TRBJ1-1, with 8 bases fitting TRBD1. J gave up 11 bases and V 7 bases, and 9 bases lay outside the gene matches. The CDR3 is made up of 12 amino acids. CDR3: CASNGRGRRAFF. DNA of the CDR3: TGTGCCAGCAACGGCAGGGGGCGAAGGGCTTTCTTT.

The chain recombines TRBV5-1 with TRBJ2-5, with D perhaps matching TRBD2 (6 bases). Germline-derived CDR1 and CDR2 are SGHRS and YFSETQ. This CDR3 is built from 15 residues. V was trimmed by 0 bases and J by 6 bases, leaving 15 bases between them. The CDR3 loop is CASSLGEGGWKTQYF. For the CDR3, the DNA is TGCGCCAGCAGCTTGGGCGAGGGAGGCTGGAAGACCCAGTACTTC. Based on the CDR3 plus reference TRBV5-1 and TRBJ2-5, the full variable domain is KAGVTQTPRYLIKTRGQQVTLSCSPISGHRSVSWYQQTPGQGLQFLFEYFSETQRNKGNFPGRFSGRQFSNSRSEMNVSTLELGDSALYLCASSLGEGGWKTQYFGPGTRLLVL.

For the CDR3, the DNA is TGTGCCACCTCCGGCGGGGACACTGAAGCTTTCTTT. The encoded protein is CATSGGDTEAFF. The chain couples TRBV10-3 to TRBJ1-1; D ambiguous. V was pared by 10 bases and J by 3 bases, with 12 bases between. The CDR3 runs 12 residues. From germline, CDR1 is ENHRY and CDR2 SYGVKD.

V and J are TRBV19 and TRBJ2-1, with TRBD1 matching over 7 bases. The CDR3 spans 15 residues. V lost 7 bases and J lost 4; bases outside the gene matches: 10. Germline loops: CDR1 LNHDA, CDR2 SQIVND (reference sequence). In DNA form, the CDR3 reads TGTGCCAGTACGCCCGACAGGGACAAATACAATGAGCAGTTCTTC. Its protein product is CASTPDRDKYNEQFF.

The V call is TRBV19, the J call TRBJ1-5; weak D call: TRBD1 (6 bases). Germline V gene lookup returns CDR1 LNHDA and CDR2 SQIVND (reference sequence). There are 14 residues in the CDR3. The V and J ends lost 5 bases and 4 bases respectively, with 12 bases between them. Here the CDR3 reads CASSPTGTNQPQHF. In DNA form, the CDR3 reads TGTGCCAGTAGTCCCACAGGGACGAATCAGCCCCAGCATTTT.

This chain connects TRBV20-1 to TRBJ2-7, with TRBD1 matching 7 bases. Germline V gives CDR1 DFQATT, CDR2 SNEGSKA (reference sequence). The CDR3 has 13 amino acids. After removal of 3 bases from V and 2 bases from J, the junction contained 4 bases not matched to a gene. CDR3 in amino acids: CSASPTGAYEQYF. The DNA for the CDR3 is TGCAGTGCTAGTCCAACAGGGGCCTACGAGCAGTACTTC.

This clone was seen a few times. The chain employs TRBV1 and TRBJ2-1; TRBD2, the table's D call, lacks a check against the DNA. TRBV1 is shown as a pseudogene. This CDR3 has 13 residues. The CDR3 DNA reads TGCACCAGCAGCCGAGCCCTAGCGGATCAGCAGTTCTTC. As protein: CTSSRALADQQFF.